These T cell receptor beta chains were read from a single sample in a study of graft-versus-host responses after intestinal transplantation. TCRdb keeps only in-frame clones here, not all; method: immunoSEQ multiplex PCR. The sample lists over 45,000 clones, 90% to 95% occurring once. The sample here was PBMCs, taken around 27 months after a first intestinal transplant, on the day of a second. Receptors originate from a human patient who received an intestinal transplant, so some T cells may come from the graft donor. The CDR3 runs from the conserved cysteine through the conserved F or W. The D gene is left open where the match is weak. Clone size is not always given. Where it is, it says once, few, many or a class for expanded clones.

j_call,d_call,v_call,clone_size,cdr3_length,cdr3_nt,cdr3_aa
TRBJ2-1,TRBD2,TRBV29-1,NA,16,TGCAGCGTTCCATATCGGGCGGGAGGGATCCGCAATGAGCAGTTCTTC,CSVPYRAGGIRNEQFF
TRBJ2-1,TRBD1,TRBV9,NA,15,TGTGCCAGCAGCGAATCCGGGACAGCCTACAATGAGCAGTTCTTC,CASSESGTAYNEQFF
TRBJ1-4,NA,TRBV30,once,14,TGTGCCTGGAGCCCGGAGGTTGTGGGTGAAAAACTGTTTTTT,CAWSPEVVGEKLFF
TRBJ2-2,NA,TRBV6-4,NA,13,TGTGCCAGCAGTGACTCGACTACCGGGGAGCTGTTTTTT,CASSDSTTGELFF
TRBJ2-2,NA,TRBV10-3,NA,14,TGTGCCATCAGTGAGGGAGGGACCACCGGGGAGCTGTTTTTT,CAISEGGTTGELFF
TRBJ1-1,NA,TRBV7-8,NA,16,TGTGCCAGCAGCTTCCATCAGTCGGAGGGGAACACTGAAGCTTTCTTT,CASSFHQSEGNTEAFF
TRBJ2-3,NA,TRBV29-1,NA,14,TGCAGCGTTCTAAGACAGAACCCCACAGATACGCAGTATTTT,CSVLRQNPTDTQYF
TRBJ2-3,TRBD2,TRBV13,NA,18,TGTGCCAGCAGCTTAGGCCATTTCGAGGGAGGGGCCACAGATACGCAGTATTTT,CASSLGHFEGGATDTQYF
TRBJ2-3,NA,TRBV9,NA,15,TGTGCCAGCAGCTCTCAGAGCTTTGGCACAGATACGCAGTATTTT,CASSSQSFGTDTQYF
TRBJ1-1,NA,TRBV4-2,NA,15,TGTGCCAGCAGCTTTAGTAGGGTGATCGACACTGAAGCTTTCTTT,CASSFSRVIDTEAFF
TRBJ1-5,NA,TRBV25-1,NA,12,TGTGCCAGCAGACAGAACAATCAGCCCCAGCATTTT,CASRQNNQPQHF
TRBJ2-7,NA,TRBV28,NA,16,TGTGCCAGCAGTTCCCCCTCCGGGACGCTGACCTACGAGCAGTACTTC,CASSSPSGTLTYEQYF
TRBJ2-7,NA,TRBV13,NA,14,TGTGCCAGCAGCTCCGCCGGGACCCCTTACGAGCAGTACTTC,CASSSAGTPYEQYF
TRBJ1-1,NA,TRBV27,NA,11,TGTGCCAGCACCCCTGGCAGTGAAGCTTTCTTT,CASTPGSEAFF
TRBJ2-2,NA,TRBV9,NA,15,TGTGCCAGCAGCGTTCAACCCCTGAACACCGGGGAGCTGTTTTTT,CASSVQPLNTGELFF
TRBJ2-5,TRBD1,TRBV6-5,NA,14,TGTGCCAGCAGTACCCGGACAGGGTCAGGGGAGCAGTACTTC,CASSTRTGSGEQYF